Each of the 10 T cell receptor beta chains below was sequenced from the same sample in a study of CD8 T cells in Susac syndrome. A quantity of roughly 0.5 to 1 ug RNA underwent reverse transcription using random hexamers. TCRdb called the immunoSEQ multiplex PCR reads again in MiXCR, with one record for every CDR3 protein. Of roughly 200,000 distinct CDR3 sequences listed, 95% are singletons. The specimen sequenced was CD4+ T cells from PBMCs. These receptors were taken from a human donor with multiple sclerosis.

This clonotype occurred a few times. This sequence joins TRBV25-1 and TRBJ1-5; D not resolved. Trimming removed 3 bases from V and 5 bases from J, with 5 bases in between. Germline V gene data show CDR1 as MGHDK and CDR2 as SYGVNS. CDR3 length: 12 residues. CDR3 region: CASSEGYQPQHF. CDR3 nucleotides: TGTGCCAGCAGTGAGGGATATCAGCCCCAGCATTTT.

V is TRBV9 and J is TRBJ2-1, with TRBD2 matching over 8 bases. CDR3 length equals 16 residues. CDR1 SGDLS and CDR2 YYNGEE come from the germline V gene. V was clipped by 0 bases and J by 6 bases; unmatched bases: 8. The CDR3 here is CASSVGRSGGFNEQFF. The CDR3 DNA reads TGTGCCAGCAGCGTAGGAAGGAGCGGGGGCTTCAATGAGCAGTTCTTC.

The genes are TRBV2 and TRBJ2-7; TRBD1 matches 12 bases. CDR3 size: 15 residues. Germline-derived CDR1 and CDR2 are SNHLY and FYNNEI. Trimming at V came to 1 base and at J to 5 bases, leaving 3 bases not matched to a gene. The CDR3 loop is CASSEEGTGGNEQYV. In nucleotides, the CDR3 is TGTGCCAGCAGTGAAGAGGGGACAGGGGGCAACGAGCAGTACGTC.

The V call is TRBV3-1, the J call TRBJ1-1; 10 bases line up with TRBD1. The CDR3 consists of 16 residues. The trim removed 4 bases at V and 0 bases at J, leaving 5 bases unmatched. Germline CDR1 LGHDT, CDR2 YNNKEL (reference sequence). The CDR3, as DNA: TGTGCCAGCAGCCTGACAGGGGGCCGGATGAACACTGAAGCTTTCTTT. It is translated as CASSLTGGRMNTEAFF.

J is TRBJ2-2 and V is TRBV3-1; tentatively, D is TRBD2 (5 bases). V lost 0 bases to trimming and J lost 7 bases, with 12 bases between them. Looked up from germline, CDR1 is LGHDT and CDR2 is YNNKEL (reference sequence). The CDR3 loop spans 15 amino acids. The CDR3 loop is CASSQEWTLSGELFF. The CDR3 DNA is TGTGCCAGCAGCCAAGAATGGACTTTGAGCGGGGAGCTGTTTTTT. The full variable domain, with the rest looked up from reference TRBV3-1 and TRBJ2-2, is DTAVSQTPKYLVTQMGNDKSIKCEQNLGHDTMYWYKQDSKKFLKIMFSYNNKELIINETVPNRFSPKSPDKAHLNLHINSLELGDSAVYFCASSQEWTLSGELFFGEGSRLTVL.

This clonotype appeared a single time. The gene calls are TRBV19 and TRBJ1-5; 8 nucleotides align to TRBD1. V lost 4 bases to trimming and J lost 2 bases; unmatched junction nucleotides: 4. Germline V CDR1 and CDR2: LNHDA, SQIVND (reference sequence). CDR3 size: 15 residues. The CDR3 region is CASSTLTGGNQPQHF. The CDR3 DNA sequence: TGTGCCAGTAGTACCCTGACAGGGGGCAATCAGCCCCAGCATTTT.

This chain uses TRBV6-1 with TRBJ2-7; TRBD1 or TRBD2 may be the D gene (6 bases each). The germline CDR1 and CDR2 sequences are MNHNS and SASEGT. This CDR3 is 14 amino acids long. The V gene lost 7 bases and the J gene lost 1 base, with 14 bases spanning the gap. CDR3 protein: CASNWEDSSYEQYF. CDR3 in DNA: TGTGCCAGCAACTGGGAGGACAGTTCCTACGAGCAGTACTTC.

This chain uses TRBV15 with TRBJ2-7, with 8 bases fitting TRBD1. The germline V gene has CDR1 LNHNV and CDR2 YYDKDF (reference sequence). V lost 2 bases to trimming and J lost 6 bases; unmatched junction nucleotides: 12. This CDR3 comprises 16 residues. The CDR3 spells CATSRPPGQGGGEQYF. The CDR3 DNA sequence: TGTGCCACCAGCAGACCCCCTGGACAGGGTGGTGGCGAGCAGTACTTC.

This chain's CDR3 is CAWKTQGSTEAFF. For the CDR3, the DNA is TGTGCCTGGAAAACCCAGGGGAGCACTGAAGCTTTCTTT. The chain carries TRBV30 and TRBJ1-1; weak D call: TRBD1 (6 bases). This CDR3 spans 13 amino acids. Trimming took 4 bases from V and 4 from J, leaving 13 bases between them. The germline CDR1 and CDR2 sequences are GTSNPN and SVGIG (reference sequence). The full variable domain, in which reference TRBV30 and TRBJ1-1 provide the parts outside the CDR3, is SQTIHQWPATLVQPVGSPLSLECTVEGTSNPNLYWYRQAAGRGLQLLFYSVGIGQISSEVPQNLSASRPQDRQFILSSKKLLLSDSGFYLCAWKTQGSTEAFFGQGTRLTVV.

CDR3 nucleotide sequence: TGTGCCAGCAGTGAAGGGAGACAGACTGAGCAGTTCTTC. Its translation is CASSEGRQTEQFF. The V and J genes are TRBV2 and TRBJ2-1; D might be TRBD1 (5 bases). V was shortened by 1 base and J by 9 bases, with 10 bases between the two germline ends. Germline values: CDR1 SNHLY, CDR2 FYNNEI. The CDR3 covers 13 residues.